The T cell receptor beta chain described here comes from a study of blood T cell repertoires in COVID-19. For the study at large: From the United States, Italy and Spain came samples of acute and convalescent COVID-19. PBMCs, B-cell-depleted T cells, or T cells were the source of the cDNA or gDNA that made up the material.

Original processing notes: Counts of nucleated cells, estimated from reference gene primer amplification, were obtained. Only in-frame clones appear in the TCRdb table, and some are missing; sequencing was by immunoSEQ multiplex PCR. The V and J calls and the clone size are those of that table, but D and trimming were determined from the DNA. Of over 80,000 clones in the sample, 75% to 85% were seen once. The V gene lost 7 bases and the J gene lost 7 bases, with 16 bases spanning the gap. In germline, CDR1 is SNHLY, CDR2 FYNNEI. CDR3 length equals 14 residues. This TCR derives from a woman in her 70s with acute or convalescent COVID-19. The sequenced sample consisted of peripheral blood. The V call is TRBV2, the J call TRBJ2-2, with D possibly being TRBD1 (6 bases). Here the CDR3 reads CASTSVGGHGELFF. The CDR3 coding sequence is TGTGCCAGCACCTCGGTTGGGGGCCACGGGGAGCTGTTTTTT.